Below, 22 T cell receptor beta chains from the same sample are listed, as sequenced in a study of blood T cell repertoires in COVID-19. Sequencing used immunoSEQ multiplex PCR; TCRdb keeps in-frame clones, though not all of them. The sample yields 35,000 or so clones, more than 75% seen once. The sequencing input was peripheral blood. These receptors were taken from a man in his 70s with acute or convalescent COVID-19.

V usage is TRBV5-1 and J usage is TRBJ2-1, with 8 bases aligning to TRBD1. CDR1 is SGHRS and CDR2 is YFSETQ in the germline V gene. With 7 bases clipped from V and 10 bases from J, the junction kept 13 bases outside the gene matches. The CDR3 loop spans 14 amino acids. The CDR3 DNA follows: TGCGCCAGCGGACACGACTCAGGGGGCAGGGAGCAGTTCTTC. This translates into CASGHDSGGREQFF.

The rearrangement joins TRBV30 to TRBJ1-5, with D hard to call. The CDR3 has 13 amino acids. V lost 0 bases to trimming and J lost 5 bases, with 8 bases between them. Germline-derived CDR1 and CDR2 are GTSNPN and SVGIG (reference sequence). The CDR3 nucleotides are TGTGCCTGGAGTGTCCGGAGCCATCAGCCCCAGCATTTT. Its protein product is CAWSVRSHQPQHF.

The chain has TRBV7-2 and TRBJ2-7; 10 bases fit TRBD1. In germline, CDR1 is SGHTA, CDR2 FQGNSA. The CDR3 sequence is 16 residues long. The trim removed 7 bases at V and 3 bases at J, leaving 12 bases unmatched. For the CDR3, the DNA is TGTGCCAGCACGAATTACGCCGGGACAGGGGACTACGAGCAGTACTTC. This encodes CASTNYAGTGDYEQYF. The variable domain in full, with the rest retrieved from reference TRBV7-2 and TRBJ2-7, is GAGVSQSPSNKVTEKGKDVELRCDPISGHTALYWYRQSLGQGLEFLIYFQGNSAPDKSGLPSDRFSAERTGGSVSTLTIQRTQQEDSAVYLCASTNYAGTGDYEQYFGPGTRLTVT.

There are a few counts of this clone. The genes are TRBV4-3 and TRBJ1-2; D may be TRBD1 (5 bases). Trimming took off 0 bases at V and 4 bases at J, with 12 bases between the two ends. Germline CDR1 is LGHNA and CDR2 is YSLEER. The CDR3 is 15 residues long. The CDR3 coding sequence is TGCGCCAGCAGCCAAGAATCCCGGGGGGTCTATGGCTACACCTTC. Translated, it gives CASSQESRGVYGYTF.

The chain joins TRBV7-2 to TRBJ2-7; D call uncertain. The CDR3 is 14 residues long. In germline, CDR1 is SGHTA, CDR2 FQGNSA. V was cut by 6 bases and J by 2 bases, with 14 bases left in between. In DNA, the CDR3 is TGTGCCAGCAGTTCTGCAGGATTTCCCTACGAGCAGTACTTC. This sequence encodes CASSSAGFPYEQYF. The variable domain in full, completed from reference TRBV7-2 and TRBJ2-7, reads GAGVSQSPSNKVTEKGKDVELRCDPISGHTALYWYRQSLGQGLEFLIYFQGNSAPDKSGLPSDRFSAERTGGSVSTLTIQRTQQEDSAVYLCASSSAGFPYEQYFGPGTRLTVT.

The chain is built from TRBV28 and TRBJ2-3, with 10 positions matching TRBD2. Germline loops: CDR1 MDHEN, CDR2 SYDVKM. The CDR3 runs 17 residues. The V gene end was trimmed by 5 bases and the J gene end by 4 bases; junction bases not matched to a gene: 12. CDR3 region: CASSPPPPGLAPDTQYF. In nucleotides, the CDR3 is TGTGCCAGCAGTCCACCACCCCCGGGACTAGCGCCAGATACGCAGTATTTT. The full variable domain, with the rest looked up from reference TRBV28 and TRBJ2-3, is DVKVTQSSRYLVKRTGEKVFLECVQDMDHENMFWYRQDPGLGLRLIYFSYDVKMKEKGDIPEGYSVSREKKERFSLILESASTNQTSMYLCASSPPPPGLAPDTQYFGPGTRLTVL.

The gene calls are TRBV30 and TRBJ2-7; weak D call: TRBD1 (5 bases). From germline, CDR1 is GTSNPN and CDR2 SVGIG (reference sequence). The CDR3 runs to 11 residues. V lost 2 bases, J lost 10 bases, and 12 bases lay in between. The CDR3 DNA follows: TGTGCCTGGAGTCAAAACAGGTATCAGTACTTC. Protein: CAWSQNRYQYF.

The chain combines TRBV11-3 with TRBJ2-1; 9 bases line up with TRBD2. The CDR3 sequence is 16 residues long. CDR1 and CDR2 from the germline V gene are SGHNT and YENEEA. Trimming cost V 0 bases and J 1 base; bases outside gene matches: 1. CDR3 nucleotides: TGTGCCAGCAGCTTAGATCTAGCGGGATCCTACAATGAGCAGTTCTTC. Protein sequence: CASSLDLAGSYNEQFF.

The genes are TRBV6-1 and TRBJ1-2; D is unresolved. This CDR3 region has 14 residues. The germline V gene encodes CDR1 MNHNS and CDR2 SASEGT. The V and J ends lost 1 base and 4 bases respectively, with 10 bases between them. The CDR3 loop reads CASSEDRPVYGYTF. The CDR3 DNA sequence: TGTGCCAGCAGTGAAGACAGACCCGTCTATGGCTACACCTTC.

The chain has TRBV11-1 and TRBJ2-1; 11 bases are a match to TRBD2. From germline, CDR1 is SGHAT and CDR2 FQDESV (reference sequence). The trim removed 2 bases at V and 7 bases at J, leaving 1 base unmatched. CDR3 length: 14 amino acids. The CDR3 DNA sequence: TGTGCCAGCAGCTTAAGACTAGCGGGGAATGAGCAGTTCTTC. Protein sequence: CASSLRLAGNEQFF.

The chain is built from TRBV9 and TRBJ1-2; possible D gene TRBD1, 5 bases. The germline CDR1 and CDR2 sequences are SGDLS and YYNGEE. With 0 bases removed from V and 2 bases from J, the gap between germline ends came to 5 bases. CDR3 size: 13 residues. This CDR3 reads CASSVEGNYGYTF. The CDR3 DNA sequence: TGTGCCAGCAGCGTAGAGGGGAACTATGGCTACACCTTC.

V gene TRBV6-5 combines with J gene TRBJ1-5; 10 bases agree with TRBD1. After removal of 11 bases from V and 4 bases from J, the junction contained 11 bases not matched to a gene. This CDR3 has 15 amino acids. Germline values: CDR1 MNHEY, CDR2 SVGAGI. This CDR3 is CAASWGTGDNQPQHF. The CDR3 region has the DNA TGTGCCGCCAGTTGGGGGACAGGGGATAATCAGCCCCAGCATTTT.

J is TRBJ1-4 and V is TRBV28; a weak D match, TRBD1 (6 bases). Germline CDR1 MDHEN, CDR2 SYDVKM. The CDR3 extends over 15 amino acids. V lost 1 base and J 5 bases, leaving 11 bases between the germline ends. The CDR3 loop reads CASSLSAGANEKLFF. The CDR3 DNA sequence: TGTGCCAGCAGTTTATCCGCAGGGGCAAATGAAAAACTGTTTTTT.

The chain employs TRBV11-3 and TRBJ2-1; 11 bases fit TRBD1. The V gene's germline CDR1 is SGHNT and CDR2 YENEEA. The CDR3 totals 13 residues. The V segment lost 6 bases and the J segment 6 bases; nucleotides outside the gene matches: 1. The CDR3 is CASRGQGANEQFF. CDR3 bases: TGTGCCAGCAGAGGACAGGGGGCCAATGAGCAGTTCTTC.

The chain carries TRBV25-1 and TRBJ2-6; D may be TRBD1 (6 bases). The CDR3 runs to 14 residues. Deletions cut 6 bases from V and 3 bases from J, with 9 bases between. Germline loops: CDR1 MGHDK, CDR2 SYGVNS. The DNA for the CDR3 is TGTGCCAGCAGGGGGGCTGGTGGGGCCAACGTCCTGACTTTC. As protein: CASRGAGGANVLTF.

J is TRBJ1-4 and V is TRBV5-6; D possibly corresponds to TRBD1 (6 bases). This CDR3 contains 13 residues. Germline V gene lookup returns CDR1 SGHDT and CDR2 YYEEEE. Deletions cut 10 bases from V and 8 bases from J, with 18 bases between. CDR3 in DNA: TGTGCCGGAACAGGGATTTCAGAAGAAAAACTGTTTTTT. It translates to CAGTGISEEKLFF. Drawing the rest from reference TRBV5-6 and TRBJ1-4, the complete variable domain is DAGVTQSPTHLIKTRGQQVTLRCSPKSGHDTVSWYQQALGQGPQFIFQYYEEEERQRGNFPDRFSGHQFPNYSSELNVNALLLGDSALYLCAGTGISEEKLFFGSGTQLSVL.

The chain recombines TRBV6-5 with TRBJ1-2; D is undetermined. Trimming shortened V by 6 bases and J by 8 bases, and 13 bases separated the two germline ends. The CDR3 is 12 residues long. CDR1 and CDR2 (germline): MNHEY, SVGAGI. CDR3: CASRREMQGYTF. CDR3 bases: TGTGCCAGCAGACGGGAAATGCAGGGCTACACCTTC.

The gene calls are TRBV19 and TRBJ1-1; 8 nucleotides align to TRBD1. V was clipped by 6 bases and J by 9 bases; unmatched bases: 6. CDR3 length: 12 residues. From germline, CDR1 is LNHDA and CDR2 SQIVND (reference sequence). CDR3 coding DNA: TGTGCCAGTAGCGGACAGGGCGGTAAAGCTTTCTTT. As protein: CASSGQGGKAFF.

CDR3 region: CASREDGGNEQFF. CDR3 coding DNA: TGTGCCAGTAGAGAAGATGGGGGGAATGAGCAGTTCTTC. The chain combines TRBV19 with TRBJ2-1, with TRBD2 as a possible D gene (6 bases). The CDR3 spans 13 residues. CDR1 is LNHDA, CDR2 SQIVND, per germline (reference sequence). Deletions cut 6 bases from V and 7 bases from J, with 13 bases between. Looking up the rest from reference TRBV19 and TRBJ2-1 gives the full variable domain: DGGITQSPKYLFRKEGQNVTLSCEQNLNHDAMYWYRQDPGQGLRLIYYSQIVNDFQKGDIAEGYSVSREKKESFPLTVTSAQKNPTAFYLCASREDGGNEQFFGPGTRLTVL.

The V gene is TRBV3-1 (or the pseudogene TRBV3-2), the J gene TRBJ2-3; the match to TRBD2 covers 13 bases. The CDR3 loop spans 15 amino acids. Germline V gene sequence: CDR1 LGHDT, CDR2 YNNKEL (reference sequence). V trimming: 4 bases; J trimming: 5 bases; junction bases outside the gene matches: 3. In nucleotides, the CDR3 is TGTGCCAGCAGCCCGAGGACTAGCGGGGGAGATACGCAGTATTTT. As protein: CASSPRTSGGDTQYF.

This chain uses TRBV11-2 with TRBJ2-7; tentatively, D is TRBD2 (7 bases). CDR1 and CDR2 (germline): SGHAT, FQNNGV. The CDR3 loop spans 15 amino acids. Trimming pared 1 base from V and 0 bases from J, leaving 10 bases between. For the CDR3, the DNA is TGTGCCAGCAGCTTAGGCGGGGGCATCTCCTACGAGCAGTACTTC. Translated, it gives CASSLGGGISYEQYF.

This chain uses TRBV15 with TRBJ1-5; 7 bases map to TRBD1. V dropped 3 bases and J dropped 7; count of bases not matched to a gene: 12. The CDR3 contains 16 residues. In germline, CDR1 is LNHNV, CDR2 YYDKDF (reference sequence). The CDR3 bases are TGTGCCACCAGCAGTTTAAACAGGGGAGGAAGACAGCCCCAGCATTTT. It codes for CATSSLNRGGRQPQHF.